This T cell receptor beta chain is from a study of T cells after posttransplantation cyclophosphamide. The study, taken as a whole, reports: Donor CD8+ memory clones often dominated recipient blood repertoires at later times. Tissue-infiltrating T cells from skin or gut overlapped little with blood T cells. Recipient CMV seropositivity and CMV reactivation strongly tracked TRB clonality.

This clone was picked up many times. The antigen remains undetermined. This table comes from immunoSEQ multiplex PCR, and its TCRdb copy is limited to in-frame clones, with some not included. The sample contains tens of thousands of clones, none of them singletons. Germline V CDR1 and CDR2: LNHDA, SQIVND (reference sequence). The ends lost 6 bases at V and 3 bases at J; junction bases unmatched: 4. This CDR3 comprises 13 residues. Peripheral blood was collected from the related graft donor on the marrow donation day. This clonotype was obtained from a woman aged 60-75 years in good health, CMV-negative, and a related stem cell transplant donor. The chain links TRBV19 to TRBJ1-2; 7 bases map to TRBD1. Sequenced material: PBMCs. As DNA, the CDR3 is TGTGCCAGTAGACCTCAGGGGGACTATGGCTACACCTTC. It specifies CASRPQGDYGYTF.